This paragraph covers one T cell receptor (beta chain) sequence. Researchers ran the PCR with 60 Vbeta and 13 Jbeta primers. Profiled with immunoSEQ multiplex PCR; TCRdb holds only in-frame clones, not every one. The top ten hold roughly 9.7% of the sample, which has 75,000 to 100,000 clones, about 80% seen once. There are 15 residues in the CDR3. Germline V gene sequence: CDR1 ENHRY, CDR2 SYGVKD. Trimming at V came to 8 bases and at J to 4 bases, leaving 10 bases not matched to a gene. The data were obtained in a study of cytomegalovirus exposure and HLA in healthy donors. These donors, healthy bone marrow donors, were studied.

The sequenced sample was PBMCs. The clonotype originates from a man in his late teens or twenties in good health and CMV-seropositive. The V and J genes are TRBV10-3 and TRBJ2-2; 7 bases align to TRBD1. CDR3 coding DNA: TGTGCCATCGGAATCCGGGACAGTTTCACCGGGGAGCTGTTTTTT. It yields the protein CAIGIRDSFTGELFF.